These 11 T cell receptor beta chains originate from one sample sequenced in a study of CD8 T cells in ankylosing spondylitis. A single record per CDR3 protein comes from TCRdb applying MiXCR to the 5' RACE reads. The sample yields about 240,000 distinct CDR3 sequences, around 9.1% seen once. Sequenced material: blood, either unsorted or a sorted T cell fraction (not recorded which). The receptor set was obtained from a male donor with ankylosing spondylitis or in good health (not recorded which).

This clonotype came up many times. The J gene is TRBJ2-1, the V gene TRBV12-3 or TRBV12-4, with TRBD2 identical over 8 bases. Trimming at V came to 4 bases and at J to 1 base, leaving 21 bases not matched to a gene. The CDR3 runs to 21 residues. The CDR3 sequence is CASSSPGVGGGPQLSYNEQFF. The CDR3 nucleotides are TGTGCCAGCAGTTCCCCCGGCGTGGGCGGGGGGCCGCAGCTATCCTACAATGAGCAGTTCTTC.

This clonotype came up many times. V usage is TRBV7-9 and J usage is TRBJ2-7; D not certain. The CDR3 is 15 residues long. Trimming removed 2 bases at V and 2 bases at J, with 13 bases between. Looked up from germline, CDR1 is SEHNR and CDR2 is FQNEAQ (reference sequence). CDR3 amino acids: CASSLSKELPYEQYF. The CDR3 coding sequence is TGTGCCAGCAGCTTAAGTAAGGAGTTGCCCTACGAGCAGTACTTC.

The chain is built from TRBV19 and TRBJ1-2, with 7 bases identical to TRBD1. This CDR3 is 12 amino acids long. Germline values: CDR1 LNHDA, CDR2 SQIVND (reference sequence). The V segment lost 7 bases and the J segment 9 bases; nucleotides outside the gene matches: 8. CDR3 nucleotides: TGTGCCAGTACCCCCAGGGGGAAACGCTACACCTTC. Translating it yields CASTPRGKRYTF. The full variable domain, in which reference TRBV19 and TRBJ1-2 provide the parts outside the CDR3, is DGGITQSPKYLFRKEGQNVTLSCEQNLNHDAMYWYRQDPGQGLRLIYYSQIVNDFQKGDIAEGYSVSREKKESFPLTVTSAQKNPTAFYLCASTPRGKRYTFGSGTRLTVV.

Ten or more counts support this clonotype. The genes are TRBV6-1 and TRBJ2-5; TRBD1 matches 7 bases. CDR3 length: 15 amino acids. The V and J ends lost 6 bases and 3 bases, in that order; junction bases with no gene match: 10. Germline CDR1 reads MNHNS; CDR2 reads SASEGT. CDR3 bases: TGTGCCAGCAGAAGATCGGGACAGCAAAAAGAGACCCAGTACTTC. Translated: CASRRSGQQKETQYF.

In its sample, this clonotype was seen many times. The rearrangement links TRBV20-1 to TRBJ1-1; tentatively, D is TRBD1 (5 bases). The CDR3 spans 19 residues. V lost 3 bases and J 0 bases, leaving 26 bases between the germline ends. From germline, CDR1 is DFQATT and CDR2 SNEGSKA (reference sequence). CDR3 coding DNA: TGCAGTGCTAGGGGGCCCACGCGAGGGCCCGAAATATTGAACACTGAAGCTTTCTTT. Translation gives CSARGPTRGPEILNTEAFF.

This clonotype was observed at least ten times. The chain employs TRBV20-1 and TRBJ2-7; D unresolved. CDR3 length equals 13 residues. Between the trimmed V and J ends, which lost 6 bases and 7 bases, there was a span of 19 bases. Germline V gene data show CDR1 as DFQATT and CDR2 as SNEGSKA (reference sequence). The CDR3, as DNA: TGCAGTGCCACCCCCGAGGTGGATACTGAGCAGTACTTC. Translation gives CSATPEVDTEQYF.

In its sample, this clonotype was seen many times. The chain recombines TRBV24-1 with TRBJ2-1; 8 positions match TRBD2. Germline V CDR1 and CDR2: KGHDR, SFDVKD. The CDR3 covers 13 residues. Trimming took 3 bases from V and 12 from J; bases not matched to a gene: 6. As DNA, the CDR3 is TGTGCCACCAGTGATCGTCCGCTAGCGGGGCAGTTCTTC. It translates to CATSDRPLAGQFF.

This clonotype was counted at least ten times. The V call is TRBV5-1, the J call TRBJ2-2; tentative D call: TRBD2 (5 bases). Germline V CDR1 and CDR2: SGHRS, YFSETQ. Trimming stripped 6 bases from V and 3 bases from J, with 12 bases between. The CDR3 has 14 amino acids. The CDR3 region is CASMREGYTGELFF. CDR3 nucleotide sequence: TGCGCCAGCATGAGGGAAGGGTACACCGGGGAGCTGTTTTTT.

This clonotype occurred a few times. The CDR3 loop reads CASSRDRGAHEQYF. The CDR3, as DNA: TGTGCCAGCAGCCGGGACAGGGGTGCCCACGAGCAGTACTTC. The chain couples TRBV2 to TRBJ2-7; 10 bases agree with TRBD1. This CDR3 region has 14 residues. Losses at the gene ends were 6 bases for V and 5 bases for J; bases not matched to a gene: 7. The germline gives CDR1 SNHLY, CDR2 FYNNEI.

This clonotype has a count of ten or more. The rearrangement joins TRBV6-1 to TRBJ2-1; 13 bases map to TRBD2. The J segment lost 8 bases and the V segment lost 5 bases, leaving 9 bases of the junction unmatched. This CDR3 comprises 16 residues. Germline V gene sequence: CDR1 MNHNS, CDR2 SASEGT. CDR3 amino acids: CASSPPGLAGRDEQFF. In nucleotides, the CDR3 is TGTGCCAGCAGTCCTCCGGGACTAGCGGGAAGGGATGAGCAGTTCTTC.

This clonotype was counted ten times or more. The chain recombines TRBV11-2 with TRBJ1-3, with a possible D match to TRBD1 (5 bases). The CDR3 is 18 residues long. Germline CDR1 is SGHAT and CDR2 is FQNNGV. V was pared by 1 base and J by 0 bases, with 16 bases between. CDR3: CASSLVSLPGISGNTIYF. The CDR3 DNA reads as TGTGCCAGCAGCTTAGTGTCATTACCAGGGATCTCTGGAAACACCATATATTTT.